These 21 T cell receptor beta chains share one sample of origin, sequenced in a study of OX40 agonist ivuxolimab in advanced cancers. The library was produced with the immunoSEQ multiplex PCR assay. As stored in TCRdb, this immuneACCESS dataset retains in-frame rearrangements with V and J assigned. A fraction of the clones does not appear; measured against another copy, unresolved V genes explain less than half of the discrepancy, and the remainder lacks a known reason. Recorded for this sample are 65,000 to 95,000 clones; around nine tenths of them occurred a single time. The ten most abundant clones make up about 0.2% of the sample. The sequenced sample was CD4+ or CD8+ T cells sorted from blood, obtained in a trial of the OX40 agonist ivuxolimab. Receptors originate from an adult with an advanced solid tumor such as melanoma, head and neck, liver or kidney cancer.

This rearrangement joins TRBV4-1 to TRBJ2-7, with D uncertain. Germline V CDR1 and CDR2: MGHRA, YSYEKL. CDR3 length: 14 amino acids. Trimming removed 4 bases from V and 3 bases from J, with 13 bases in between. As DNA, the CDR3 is TGCGCCAGCAGCCCCGCCCCCGGAGTCTACGAGCAGTACTTC. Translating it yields CASSPAPGVYEQYF.

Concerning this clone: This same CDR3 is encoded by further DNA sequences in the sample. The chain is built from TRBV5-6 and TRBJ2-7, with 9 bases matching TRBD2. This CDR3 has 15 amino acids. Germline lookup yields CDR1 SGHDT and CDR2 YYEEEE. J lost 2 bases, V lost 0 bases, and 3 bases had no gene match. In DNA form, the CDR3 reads TGTGCCAGCAGCTTGGGGCTAGCGGGGACCTACGAGCAGTACTTC. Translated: CASSLGLAGTYEQYF.

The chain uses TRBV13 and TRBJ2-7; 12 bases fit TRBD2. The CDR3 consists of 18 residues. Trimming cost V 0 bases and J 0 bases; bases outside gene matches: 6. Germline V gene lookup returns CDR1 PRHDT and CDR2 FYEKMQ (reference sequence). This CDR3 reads CASSLGNGLAGTSYEQYF. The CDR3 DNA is TGTGCCAGCAGCTTAGGCAACGGACTAGCGGGGACCTCCTACGAGCAGTACTTC. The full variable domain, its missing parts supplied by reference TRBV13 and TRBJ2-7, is AAGVIQSPRHLIKEKRETATLKCYPIPRHDTVYWYQQGPGQDPQFLISFYEKMQSDKGSIPDRFSAQQFSDYHSELNMSSLELGDSALYFCASSLGNGLAGTSYEQYFGPGTRLTVT.

DNA of the CDR3: TGTGCCAGCAGCGTAGCCGGACGGGGGGCTGGGGCCAACGTCCTGACTTTC. This gives the protein CASSVAGRGAGANVLTF. The chain links TRBV9 to TRBJ2-6, with 7 positions matching TRBD2. Germline-derived CDR1 and CDR2 are SGDLS and YYNGEE. The CDR3 runs 17 residues. J was trimmed by 2 bases and V by 0 bases; bases with no gene match: 5.

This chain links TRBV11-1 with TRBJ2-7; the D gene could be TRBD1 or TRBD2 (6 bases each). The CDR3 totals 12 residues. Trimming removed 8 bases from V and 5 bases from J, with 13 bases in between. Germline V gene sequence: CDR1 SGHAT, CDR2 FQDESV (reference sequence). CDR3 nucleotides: TGTGCCAGCCGAGGAGGGGGTAACGAGCAGTACTTC. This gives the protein CASRGGGNEQYF.

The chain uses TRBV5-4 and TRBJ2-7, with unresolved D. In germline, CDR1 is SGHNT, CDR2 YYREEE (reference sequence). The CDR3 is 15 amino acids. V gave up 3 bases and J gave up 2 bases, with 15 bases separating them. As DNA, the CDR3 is TGTGCCAGCAGCTCGCCCGGTAGAAGCACCTACGAGCAGTACTTC. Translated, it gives CASSSPGRSTYEQYF. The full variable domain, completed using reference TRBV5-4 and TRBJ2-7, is ETGVTQSPTHLIKTRGQQVTLRCSSQSGHNTVSWYQQALGQGPQFIFQYYREEENGRGNFPPRFSGLQFPNYSSELNVNALELDDSALYLCASSSPGRSTYEQYFGPGTRLTVT.

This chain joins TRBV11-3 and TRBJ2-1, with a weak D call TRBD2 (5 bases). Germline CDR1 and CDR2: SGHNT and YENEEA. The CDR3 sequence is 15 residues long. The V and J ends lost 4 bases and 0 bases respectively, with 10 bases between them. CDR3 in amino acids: CASSSGVSSYNEQFF. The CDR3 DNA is TGTGCCAGCAGCTCCGGGGTTAGCTCCTACAATGAGCAGTTCTTC.

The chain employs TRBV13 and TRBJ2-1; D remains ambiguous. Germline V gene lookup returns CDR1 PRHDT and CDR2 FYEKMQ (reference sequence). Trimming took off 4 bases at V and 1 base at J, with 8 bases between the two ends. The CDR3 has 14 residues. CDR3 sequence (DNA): TGTGCCAGCAGCTCAAGGGAATCCTACAATGAGCAGTTCTTC. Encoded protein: CASSSRESYNEQFF. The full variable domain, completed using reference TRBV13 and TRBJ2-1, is AAGVIQSPRHLIKEKRETATLKCYPIPRHDTVYWYQQGPGQDPQFLISFYEKMQSDKGSIPDRFSAQQFSDYHSELNMSSLELGDSALYFCASSSRESYNEQFFGPGTRLTVL.

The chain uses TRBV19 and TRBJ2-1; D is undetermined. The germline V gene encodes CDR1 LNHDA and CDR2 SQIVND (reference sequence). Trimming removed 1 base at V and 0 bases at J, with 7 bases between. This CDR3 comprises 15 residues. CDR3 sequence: CASSIAQSSYNEQFF. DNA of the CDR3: TGTGCCAGTAGTATAGCGCAGAGCTCCTACAATGAGCAGTTCTTC.

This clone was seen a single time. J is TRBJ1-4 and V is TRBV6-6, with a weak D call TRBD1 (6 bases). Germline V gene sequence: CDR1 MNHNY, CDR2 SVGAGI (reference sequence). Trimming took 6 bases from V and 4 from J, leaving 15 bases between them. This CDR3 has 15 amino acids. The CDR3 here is CASRTQDRLNEKLFF. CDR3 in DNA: TGTGCCAGCAGGACTCAGGACAGACTTAATGAAAAACTGTTTTTT.

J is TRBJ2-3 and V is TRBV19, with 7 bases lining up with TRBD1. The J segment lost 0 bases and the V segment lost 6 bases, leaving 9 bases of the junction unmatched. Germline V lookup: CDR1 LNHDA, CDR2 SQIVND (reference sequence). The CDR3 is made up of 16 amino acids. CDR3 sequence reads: CASSIGDRTSTDTQYF. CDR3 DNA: TGTGCCAGTAGCATCGGGGACAGAACCAGCACAGATACGCAGTATTTT.

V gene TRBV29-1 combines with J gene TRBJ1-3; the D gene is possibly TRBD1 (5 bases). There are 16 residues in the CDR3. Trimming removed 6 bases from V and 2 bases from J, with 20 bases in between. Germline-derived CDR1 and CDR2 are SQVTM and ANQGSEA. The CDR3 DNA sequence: TGCAGCGTCGCCCTACGACCCACAGGTCCTGGAAACACCATATATTTT. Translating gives CSVALRPTGPGNTIYF.

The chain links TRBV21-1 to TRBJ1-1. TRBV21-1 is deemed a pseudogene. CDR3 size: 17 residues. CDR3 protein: CASSTRGGWRLNTEAFF. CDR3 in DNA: TGTGCCAGCAGCACCCGGGGAGGATGGCGGTTGAACACTGAAGCTTTCTTT.

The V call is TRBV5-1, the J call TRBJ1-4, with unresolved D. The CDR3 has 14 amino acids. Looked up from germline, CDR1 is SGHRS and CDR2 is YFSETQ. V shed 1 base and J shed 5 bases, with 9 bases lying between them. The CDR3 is CASSLRSPNEKLFF. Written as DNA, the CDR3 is TGCGCCAGCAGCTTGAGGTCGCCAAATGAAAAACTGTTTTTT.

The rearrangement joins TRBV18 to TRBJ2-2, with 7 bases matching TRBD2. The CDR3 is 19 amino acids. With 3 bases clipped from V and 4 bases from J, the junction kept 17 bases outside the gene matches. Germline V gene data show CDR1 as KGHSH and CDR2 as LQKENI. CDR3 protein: CASSPPPSERDPSTGELFF. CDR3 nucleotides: TGTGCCAGCTCACCCCCCCCTAGTGAGCGGGATCCCAGCACCGGGGAGCTGTTTTTT.

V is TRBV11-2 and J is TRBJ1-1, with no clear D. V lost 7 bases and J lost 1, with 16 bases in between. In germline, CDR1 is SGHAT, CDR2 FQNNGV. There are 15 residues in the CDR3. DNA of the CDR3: TGTGCCAGCACCCCACCCCCGGTCAGGAACACTGAAGCTTTCTTT. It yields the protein CASTPPPVRNTEAFF.

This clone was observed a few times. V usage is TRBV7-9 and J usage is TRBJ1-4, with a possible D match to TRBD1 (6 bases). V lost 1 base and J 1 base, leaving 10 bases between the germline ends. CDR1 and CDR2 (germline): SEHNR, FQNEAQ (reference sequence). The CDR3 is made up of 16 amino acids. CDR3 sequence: CASSLGGQGTNEKLFF. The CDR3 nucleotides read TGTGCCAGCAGCTTAGGGGGGCAGGGAACTAATGAAAAACTGTTTTTT.

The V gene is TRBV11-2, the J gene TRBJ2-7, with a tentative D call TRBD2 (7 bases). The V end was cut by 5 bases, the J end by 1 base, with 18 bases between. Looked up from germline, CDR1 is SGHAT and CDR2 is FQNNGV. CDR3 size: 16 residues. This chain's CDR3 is CASSLRGGGSSYEQYF. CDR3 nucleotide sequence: TGTGCCAGCAGCCTGAGGGGGGGAGGATCGTCCTACGAGCAGTACTTC. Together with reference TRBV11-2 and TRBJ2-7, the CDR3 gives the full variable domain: EAGVAQSPRYKIIEKRQSVAFWCNPISGHATLYWYQQILGQGPKLLIQFQNNGVVDDSQLPKDRFSAERLKGVDSTLKIQPAKLEDSAVYLCASSLRGGGSSYEQYFGPGTRLTVT.

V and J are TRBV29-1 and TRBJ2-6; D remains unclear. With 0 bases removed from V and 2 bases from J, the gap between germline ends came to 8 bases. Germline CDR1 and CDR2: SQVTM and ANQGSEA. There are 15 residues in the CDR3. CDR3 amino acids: CSVEEWAAGANVLTF. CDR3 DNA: TGCAGCGTTGAAGAATGGGCGGCTGGGGCCAACGTCCTGACTTTC.

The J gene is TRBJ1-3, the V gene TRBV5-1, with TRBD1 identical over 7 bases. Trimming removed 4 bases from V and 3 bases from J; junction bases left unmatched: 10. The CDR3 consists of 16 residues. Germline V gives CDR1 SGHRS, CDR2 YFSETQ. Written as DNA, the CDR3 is TGCGCCAGCAGCCCCGCCGGGACAGTTCGTGGAAACACCATATATTTT. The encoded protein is CASSPAGTVRGNTIYF.

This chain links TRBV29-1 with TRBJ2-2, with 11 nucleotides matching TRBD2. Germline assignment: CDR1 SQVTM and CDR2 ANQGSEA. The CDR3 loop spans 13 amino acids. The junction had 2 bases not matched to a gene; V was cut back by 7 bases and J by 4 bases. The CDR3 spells CSASGRFTGELFF. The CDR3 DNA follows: TGCAGCGCTAGCGGGAGGTTCACCGGGGAGCTGTTTTTT.